This TCR beta chain was sequenced in a study of control samples from healthy donors and cancer patients. In germline, CDR1 is GTSNPN, CDR2 SVGIG (reference sequence). V was shortened by 0 bases and J by 3 bases, with 8 bases between the two germline ends. The CDR3 spans 13 residues. Assay: immunoSEQ multiplex PCR; the TCRdb copy retains only in-frame clones and omits some. This listing includes roughly 200,000 clones. This TCR was sampled from a woman younger than 45 in good health. The V gene is TRBV30, the J gene TRBJ2-5; no clear D gene. Material for sequencing was blood. The CDR3 sequence is CAWSVRMKETQYF. CDR3 DNA: TGTGCCTGGAGTGTACGTATGAAAGAGACCCAGTACTTC.